This T cell receptor (beta chain) is drawn from a study of cytomegalovirus exposure and HLA in healthy donors. General study points: Three chains linked to CMV were shown in vitro to be specific for CMV antigens. Altogether, about 160 TCR beta chains were recorded as cytomegalovirus-associated.

Sequenced by immunoSEQ multiplex PCR; TCRdb stores in-frame clones only, minus some. The table lists 150,000 to 200,000 clones, around four fifths of them singletons. This clone showed up just once. Its antigen remains unknown. Separate from the roughly 720-subject first cohort was the approximately 120-subject validation cohort, to which the donors belonged. The sequencing input was PBMCs. The clonotype was recovered from a man between 18 and 35 years old in good health and CMV-seropositive.

CDR3: CASSQGEGLGTSDTQYF. DNA of the CDR3: TGCGCCAGCAGCCAAGGAGAGGGACTAGGGACGTCGGATACGCAGTATTTT. The genes are TRBV4-3 and TRBJ2-3; 8 positions match TRBD2. With V trimmed by 1 base and J by 6 bases, 12 bases remained unmatched. The CDR3 runs to 17 residues. Germline CDR1 reads LGHNA; CDR2 reads YSLEER.